The clone carrying this T cell receptor (beta chain) was picked up many times. Its specificity is unknown. The junction departs from germline at one end; a sequencing error may be responsible. The sample is drawn from a study of T-cell memory formation after mild COVID-19. Study-wide results and limits: The study found contracting CD4+ clones mainly in CM and EM and contracting CD8+ clones in EMRA. The study found balanced CD4/CD8 in clones contracting day 15 to 85 and a CD4+ lean in later expanders. SARS-CoV-2 specificity was not confirmed for second-wave clones peaking on day 37.

It was 5'RACE with constant-segment primers that produced the TCR alpha and TCR beta cDNA libraries, which carried sample barcodes and UMIs. One entry per CDR3 protein, called by TCRdb with MiXCR from the 5' RACE reads. This sample has fewer than 250,000 distinct CDR3 sequences, with over 9.5% found just once. Germline V lookup: CDR1 SEHNR, CDR2 FQNEAQ (reference sequence). The CDR3 contains 13 residues. The chain couples TRBV7-9 to TRBJ2-4, with D tentatively TRBD2 (6 bases). The specimen sequenced was PBMCs or a T cell subset sorted from them (not recorded which). The TCR comes from a man aged 18-30 years who had mild COVID-19 (a few samples of this study predate the infection). Cell type and time point are not known. The CDR3 sequence: CATSRAGRNIQYF. The CDR3 nucleotides are TGTGCCACCAGCAGGGCGGGGAGAAACATTCAGTACTTC.